The T cell receptor beta chain under discussion was sequenced for a study of beta chain features in type 1 diabetes. The whole isolated RNA underwent reverse transcription, so sequencing captured expressed TCRB transcripts. TCRdb keeps only in-frame clones here, not all; method: immunoSEQ multiplex PCR. The data contain over 200,000 clones, about a tenth of them seen just once; the ten biggest clones take up around 0.018%. Trimming stripped 5 bases from V and 7 bases from J, with 18 bases between. Looked up from germline, CDR1 is SGHNT and CDR2 is YYREEE (reference sequence). There are 14 residues in the CDR3. This clone was counted between two and nine times. The antigen remains unidentified. Study-level points and caveats: TCRB CDR3s were moderately but significantly shorter in Type 1 diabetes patients in all four CD4+ subsets.

The chain employs TRBV5-4 and TRBJ1-2; D is perhaps TRBD1 (6 bases). Specimen: naive CD4+ T cells from blood. The receptor was derived from a man younger than 40 with type 1 diabetes. As DNA, the CDR3 is TGTGCCAGCAGAGTTTTAGGGGGTGGAGGTGGCTACACCTTC. Translating gives CASRVLGGGGGYTF. The whole variable domain, filled in from reference TRBV5-4 and TRBJ1-2, reads ETGVTQSPTHLIKTRGQQVTLRCSSQSGHNTVSWYQQALGQGPQFIFQYYREEENGRGNFPPRFSGLQFPNYSSELNVNALELDDSALYLCASRVLGGGGGYTFGSGTRLTVV.